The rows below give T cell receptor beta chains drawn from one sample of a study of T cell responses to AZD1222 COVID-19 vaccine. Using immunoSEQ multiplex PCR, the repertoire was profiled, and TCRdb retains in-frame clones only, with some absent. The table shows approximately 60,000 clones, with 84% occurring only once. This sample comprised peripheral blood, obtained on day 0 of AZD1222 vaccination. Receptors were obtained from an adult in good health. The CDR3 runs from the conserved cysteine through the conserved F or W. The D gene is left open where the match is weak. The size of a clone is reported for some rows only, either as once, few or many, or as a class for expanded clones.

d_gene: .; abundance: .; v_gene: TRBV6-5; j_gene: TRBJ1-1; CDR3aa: CASSYSAGLNTEAFF; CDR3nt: TGTGCCAGCAGTTACTCAGCGGGGCTGAACACTGAAGCTTTCTTT
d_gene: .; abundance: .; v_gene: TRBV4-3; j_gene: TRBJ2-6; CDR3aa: CASSQDRASGANVLTF; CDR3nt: TGCGCCAGCAGCCAAGACCGGGCATCTGGGGCCAACGTCCTGACTTTC
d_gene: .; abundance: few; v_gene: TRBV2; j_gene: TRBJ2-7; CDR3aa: CASSWSRTAAEMTYEQYF; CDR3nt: TGTGCCAGCAGTTGGTCAAGGACAGCGGCAGAGATGACTTACGAGCAGTACTTC
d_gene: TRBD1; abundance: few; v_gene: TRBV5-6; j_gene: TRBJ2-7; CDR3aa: CASSQDRAYEQYF; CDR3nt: TGTGCCAGCAGTCAGGACAGGGCCTACGAGCAGTACTTC
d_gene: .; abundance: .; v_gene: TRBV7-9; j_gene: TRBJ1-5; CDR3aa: CASSFSNQPQHF; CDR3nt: TGTGCCAGCAGCTTTAGCAATCAGCCCCAGCATTTT
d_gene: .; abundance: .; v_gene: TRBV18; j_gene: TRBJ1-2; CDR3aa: CASSPRGVDGYTF; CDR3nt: TGTGCCAGCTCACCACGAGGGGTTGACGGCTACACCTTC
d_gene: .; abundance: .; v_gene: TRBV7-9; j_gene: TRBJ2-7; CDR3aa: CASSQRSQSGEQYF; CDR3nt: TGTGCCAGCAGCCAACGTTCCCAATCGGGCGAGCAGTACTTC
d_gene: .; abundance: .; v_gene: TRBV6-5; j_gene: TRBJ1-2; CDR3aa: CASSKTANYGYTF; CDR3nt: TGTGCCAGCAGTAAGACAGCTAACTATGGCTACACCTTC
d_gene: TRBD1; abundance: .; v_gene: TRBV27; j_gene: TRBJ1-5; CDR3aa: CASSLTGDNQPQHF; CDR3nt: TGTGCCAGCAGTTTGACAGGGGACAATCAGCCCCAGCATTTT
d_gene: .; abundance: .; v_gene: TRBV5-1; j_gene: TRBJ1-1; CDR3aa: CASSLGFQGTGTEAFF; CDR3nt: TGCGCCAGCAGCTTGGGATTTCAGGGAACGGGCACTGAAGCTTTCTTT
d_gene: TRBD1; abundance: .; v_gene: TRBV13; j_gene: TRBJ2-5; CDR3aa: CASSLGLTGAQYF; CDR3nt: TGTGCCAGCAGCTTAGGACTGACAGGGGCCCAGTACTTC
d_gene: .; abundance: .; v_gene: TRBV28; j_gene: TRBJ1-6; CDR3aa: CASRGWTTNSPLHF; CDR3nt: TGTGCCAGCAGAGGGTGGACAACCAATTCACCCCTCCACTTT
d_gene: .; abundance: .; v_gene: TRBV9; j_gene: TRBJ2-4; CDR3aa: CASSNDRAKNIQYF; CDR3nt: TGTGCCAGCAGCAATGACAGGGCCAAAAACATTCAGTACTTC
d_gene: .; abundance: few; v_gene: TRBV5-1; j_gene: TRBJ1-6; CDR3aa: CASSQQGSAYNSPLHF; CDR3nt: TGCGCCAGCAGCCAACAGGGTAGTGCCTATAATTCACCCCTCCACTTT
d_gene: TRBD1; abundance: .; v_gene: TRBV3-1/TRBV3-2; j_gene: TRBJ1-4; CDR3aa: CASSVGPGQGGTLPLFF; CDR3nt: TGTGCCAGCAGCGTCGGCCCGGGACAGGGGGGAACCCTACCCCTGTTTTTT
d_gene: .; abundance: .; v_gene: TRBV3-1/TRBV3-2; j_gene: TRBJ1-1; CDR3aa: CASSQPGGNTEAFF; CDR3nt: TGTGCCAGCAGCCAACCGGGGGGGAACACTGAAGCTTTCTTT
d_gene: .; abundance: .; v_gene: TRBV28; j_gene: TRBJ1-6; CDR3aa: CASSPGPRSPLHF; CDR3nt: TGTGCCAGCAGCCCGGGGCCGCGTTCACCCCTCCACTTT
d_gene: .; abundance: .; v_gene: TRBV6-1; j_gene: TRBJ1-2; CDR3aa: CASSEATGKRPYGYTF; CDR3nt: TGTGCCAGCAGTGAAGCAACGGGGAAGCGACCCTATGGCTACACCTTC
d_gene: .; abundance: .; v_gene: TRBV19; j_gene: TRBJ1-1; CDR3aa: CASSLWGGNTEAFF; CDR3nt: TGTGCCAGTAGTCTTTGGGGGGGTAACACTGAAGCTTTCTTT
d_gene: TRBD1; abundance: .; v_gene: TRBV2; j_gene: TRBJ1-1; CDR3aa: CASSEARTGSIAFF; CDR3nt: TGTGCCAGCAGTGAAGCTCGGACAGGGTCCATCGCTTTCTTT
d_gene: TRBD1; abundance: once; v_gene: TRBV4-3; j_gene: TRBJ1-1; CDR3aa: CASSQNSHRGKSTEAFF; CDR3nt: TGCGCCAGCAGCCAGAATAGTCACAGGGGAAAGAGCACTGAAGCTTTCTTT
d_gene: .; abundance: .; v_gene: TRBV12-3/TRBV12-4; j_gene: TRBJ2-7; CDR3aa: CASSPSGVEQYF; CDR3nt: TGTGCCAGCAGTCCCTCCGGGGTCGAGCAGTACTTC
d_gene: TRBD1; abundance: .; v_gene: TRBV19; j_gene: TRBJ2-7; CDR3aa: CASSIKRQGSYEQYF; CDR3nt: TGTGCCAGTAGTATTAAGAGACAGGGGTCCTACGAGCAGTACTTC
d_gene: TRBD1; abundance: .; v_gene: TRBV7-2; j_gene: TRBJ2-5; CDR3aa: CASNPTGTGESETQYF; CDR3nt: TGTGCCAGCAACCCAACCGGGACAGGGGAGTCAGAGACCCAGTACTTC
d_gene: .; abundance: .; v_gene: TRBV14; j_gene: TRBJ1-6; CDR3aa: CASSQTGFNSPLHF; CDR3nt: TGTGCCAGCAGCCAAACAGGGTTTAATTCACCCCTCCACTTT
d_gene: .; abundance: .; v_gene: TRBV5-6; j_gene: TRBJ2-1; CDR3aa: CASSLNLGSGRSYNEQFF; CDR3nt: TGTGCCAGCAGCTTGAACCTAGGGTCCGGCCGCTCCTACAATGAGCAGTTCTTC
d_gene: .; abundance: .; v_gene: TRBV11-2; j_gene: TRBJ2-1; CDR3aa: CASSSQGSYNEQFF; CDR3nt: TGTGCCAGCAGCTCCCAGGGTTCCTACAATGAGCAGTTCTTC
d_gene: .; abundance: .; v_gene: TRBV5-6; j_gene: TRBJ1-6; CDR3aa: CASSLDRHSPLHF; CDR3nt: TGTGCCAGCAGCTTGGACAGACATTCACCCCTCCACTTT
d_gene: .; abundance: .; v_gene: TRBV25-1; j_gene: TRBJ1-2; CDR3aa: CASSDPREGDYGYTF; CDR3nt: TGTGCCAGCAGTGACCCCAGGGAGGGAGACTATGGCTACACCTTC
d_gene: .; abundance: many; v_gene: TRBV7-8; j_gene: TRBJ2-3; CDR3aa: CASSPSVPGTDTQYF; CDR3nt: TGTGCCAGCAGCCCCTCCGTCCCCGGCACAGATACGCAGTATTTT
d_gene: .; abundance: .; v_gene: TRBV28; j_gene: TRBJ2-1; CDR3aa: CASSLSRHQFF; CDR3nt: TGTGCCAGCAGTTTATCACGGCATCAGTTCTTC
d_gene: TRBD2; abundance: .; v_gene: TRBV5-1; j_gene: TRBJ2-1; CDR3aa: CASSPGTSSTYNEQFF; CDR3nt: TGCGCCAGCAGCCCCGGGACTAGCTCGACCTACAATGAGCAGTTCTTC
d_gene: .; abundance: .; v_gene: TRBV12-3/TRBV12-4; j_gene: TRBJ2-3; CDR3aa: CASRRGQGSPGYF; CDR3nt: TGTGCCAGCAGGAGGGGTCAGGGGTCCCCGGGGTATTTT
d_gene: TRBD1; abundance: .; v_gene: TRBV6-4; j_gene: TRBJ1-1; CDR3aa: CASTEGTEREGNTEAFF; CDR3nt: TGTGCCAGCACCGAGGGGACAGAGAGGGAGGGGAACACTGAAGCTTTCTTT
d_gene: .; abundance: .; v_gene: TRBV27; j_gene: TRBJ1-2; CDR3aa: CASSKGTFGYTF; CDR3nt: TGTGCCAGCAGCAAAGGGACATTCGGCTACACCTTC
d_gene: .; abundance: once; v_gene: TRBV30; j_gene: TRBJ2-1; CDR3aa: CAWSFGQYNEQFF; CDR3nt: TGTGCCTGGAGTTTCGGACAGTACAATGAGCAGTTCTTC
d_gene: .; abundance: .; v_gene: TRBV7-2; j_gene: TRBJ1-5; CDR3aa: CASSRAGDGQPQHF; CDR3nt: TGTGCCAGCAGCCGTGCAGGGGATGGTCAGCCCCAGCATTTT
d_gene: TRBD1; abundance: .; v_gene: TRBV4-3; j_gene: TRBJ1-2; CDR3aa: CASSPVFAGTAGYTF; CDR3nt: TGCGCCAGCAGCCCAGTCTTCGCCGGGACAGCAGGCTACACCTTC
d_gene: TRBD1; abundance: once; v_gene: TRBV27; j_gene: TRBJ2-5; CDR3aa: CASRTTTGNGPMWETQYF; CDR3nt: TGTGCCAGCAGGACGACGACAGGGAACGGACCTATGTGGGAGACCCAGTACTTC
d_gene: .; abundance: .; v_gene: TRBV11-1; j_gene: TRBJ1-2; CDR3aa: CASSLTTNYGYTF; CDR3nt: TGTGCCAGCAGCTTAACGACGAACTATGGCTACACCTTC
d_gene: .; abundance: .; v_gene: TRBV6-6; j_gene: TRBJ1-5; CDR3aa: CASSKRTGSNQPQHF; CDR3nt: TGTGCCAGCAGCAAAAGGACGGGGAGCAATCAGCCCCAGCATTTT
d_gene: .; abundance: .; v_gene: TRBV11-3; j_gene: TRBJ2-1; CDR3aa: CASSLGANNEQFF; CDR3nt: TGTGCCAGCAGCTTAGGGGCAAACAATGAGCAGTTCTTC
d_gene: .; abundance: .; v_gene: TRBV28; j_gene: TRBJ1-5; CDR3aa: CASSPPVGGLFPQHF; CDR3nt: TGTGCCAGCAGTCCCCCCGTTGGGGGCCTGTTCCCCCAGCATTTT
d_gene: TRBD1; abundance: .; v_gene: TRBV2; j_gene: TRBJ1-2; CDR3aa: CASSGQGAGGYTF; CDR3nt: TGTGCCAGCAGTGGCCAGGGGGCGGGAGGCTACACCTTC
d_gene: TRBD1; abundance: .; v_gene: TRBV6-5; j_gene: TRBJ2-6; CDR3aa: CASGEGASGANVLTF; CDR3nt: TGTGCCAGCGGAGAGGGGGCGTCTGGGGCCAACGTCCTGACTTTC
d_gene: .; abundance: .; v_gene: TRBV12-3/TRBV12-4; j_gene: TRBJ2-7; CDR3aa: CASRDGGEYEQYF; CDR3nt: TGTGCCAGCAGAGATGGAGGGGAATACGAGCAGTACTTC
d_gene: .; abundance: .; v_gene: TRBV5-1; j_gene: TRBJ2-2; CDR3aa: CASSPEGHRTNTGELFF; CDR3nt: TGCGCCAGCAGCCCCGAGGGACACCGAACGAACACCGGGGAGCTGTTTTTT
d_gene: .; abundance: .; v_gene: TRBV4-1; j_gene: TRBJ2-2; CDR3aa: CATHRGAGAGELFF; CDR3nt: TGCGCCACGCATAGGGGAGCAGGGGCAGGGGAGCTGTTTTTT
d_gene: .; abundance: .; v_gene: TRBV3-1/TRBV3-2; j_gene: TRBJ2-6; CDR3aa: CASSQDLRDSGANVLTF; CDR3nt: TGTGCCAGCAGCCAAGATCTTAGGGATTCTGGGGCCAACGTCCTGACTTTC
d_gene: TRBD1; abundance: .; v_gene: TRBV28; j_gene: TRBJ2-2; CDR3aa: CASSPPDRGVGELFF; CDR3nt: TGTGCCAGCAGTCCCCCGGACAGGGGAGTCGGGGAGCTGTTTTTT
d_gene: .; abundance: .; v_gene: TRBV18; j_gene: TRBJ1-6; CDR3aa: CASSPLSVKSSYNSPLHF; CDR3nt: TGTGCCAGCTCACCTCTATCGGTTAAGAGCTCCTATAATTCACCCCTCCACTTT
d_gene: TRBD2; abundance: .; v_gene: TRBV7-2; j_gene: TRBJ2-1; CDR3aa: CASSPSVTSGGSYNEQFF; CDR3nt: TGTGCCAGCAGCCCATCGGTGACTAGCGGGGGATCTTACAATGAGCAGTTCTTC
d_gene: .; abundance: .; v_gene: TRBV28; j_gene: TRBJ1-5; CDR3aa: CASSFSGGRRNQPQHF; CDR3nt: TGTGCCAGCAGTTTTTCCGGGGGTCGACGCAATCAGCCCCAGCATTTT
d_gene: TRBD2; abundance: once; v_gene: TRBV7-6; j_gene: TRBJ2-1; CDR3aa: CASRPTSGGSSYNEQFF; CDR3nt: TGTGCCAGCAGACCGACTAGCGGGGGGAGCTCCTACAATGAGCAGTTCTTC
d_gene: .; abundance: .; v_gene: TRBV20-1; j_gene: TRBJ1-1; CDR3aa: CSASSQGQQRTEAFF; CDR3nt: TGCAGTGCTAGTAGTCAGGGGCAGCAGAGGACTGAAGCTTTCTTT
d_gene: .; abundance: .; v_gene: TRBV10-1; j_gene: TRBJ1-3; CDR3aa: CASSKAVTYSSGNTIYF; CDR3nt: TGCGCCAGCAGTAAGGCGGTGACTTACAGCTCTGGAAACACCATATATTTT
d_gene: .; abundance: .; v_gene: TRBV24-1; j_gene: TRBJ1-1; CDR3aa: CATSDFVRVSTEAFF; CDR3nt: TGTGCCACCAGTGATTTTGTCCGGGTGTCTACTGAAGCTTTCTTT
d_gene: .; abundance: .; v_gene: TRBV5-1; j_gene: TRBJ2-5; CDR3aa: CASTPQGGETQYF; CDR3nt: TGCGCCAGCACTCCACAGGGGGGGGAGACCCAGTACTTC
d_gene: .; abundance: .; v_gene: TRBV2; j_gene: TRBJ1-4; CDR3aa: CASSAPRRANEKLFF; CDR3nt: TGTGCCAGCAGTGCGCCGCGGAGGGCGAATGAAAAACTGTTTTTT
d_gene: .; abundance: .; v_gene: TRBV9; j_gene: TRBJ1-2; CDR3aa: CASSVAIGRWSNYGYTF; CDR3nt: TGTGCCAGCAGCGTAGCTATAGGACGGTGGTCAAACTATGGCTACACCTTC